These 29 T cell receptor beta chains were all obtained from the same sample, sequenced in a study of blood T cell repertoires in COVID-19. Here immunoSEQ multiplex PCR was the method, and the copy in TCRdb shows in-frame clones only, minus some. The sample gives roughly 99,000 clones, 80% to 85% of which show up once; around 4.4% is in the top ten. Sequenced material: peripheral blood. These receptors were taken from a human donor in a cohort sampled during active COVID-19.

The chain has TRBV6-2 or TRBV6-3 and TRBJ2-7; a possible D gene is TRBD2 (6 bases). This CDR3 contains 13 residues. V was clipped by 3 bases and J by 3 bases, with 9 bases between them. The V gene's germline CDR1 is MNHEY and CDR2 SVGEGT. This CDR3 is CASSYETSYEQYV. CDR3 DNA sequence: TGTGCCAGCAGTTATGAGACTAGCTACGAGCAGTACGTC.

A word on this clone: Other DNA sequences of this sample code for an identical CDR3. The V and J genes are TRBV5-1 and TRBJ2-2; 8 bases agree with TRBD2. The J segment lost 1 base and the V segment lost 1 base, leaving 0 bases of the junction unmatched. Germline assignment: CDR1 SGHRS and CDR2 YFSETQ. The CDR3 length is 15 residues. The CDR3 DNA sequence: TGCGCCAGCAGCTTGAGCGGGAGGAACACCGGGGAGCTGTTTTTT. Translation gives CASSLSGRNTGELFF.

The rearrangement links TRBV3-1 (or the pseudogene TRBV3-2) to TRBJ1-4; TRBD1 matches 7 bases. Trimming at V came to 0 bases and at J to 8 bases, leaving 15 bases not matched to a gene. CDR1 is LGHDT, CDR2 YNNKEL, per germline (reference sequence). The CDR3 covers 18 residues. The CDR3 here is CASSQEIGLGQSREKLFF. In DNA form, the CDR3 reads TGTGCCAGCAGCCAAGAAATTGGGTTGGGACAGAGTAGGGAAAAACTGTTTTTT.

The rearrangement links TRBV19 to TRBJ1-2; maybe TRBD1 (6 bases). CDR1 and CDR2 from the germline V gene are LNHDA and SQIVND (reference sequence). The CDR3 runs to 17 residues. Trimming left V 1 base short and J 0 bases short, with 15 bases between. The CDR3 reads CASSIGQTGPTNYGYTF. In DNA form, the CDR3 reads TGTGCCAGTAGTATAGGCCAGACAGGTCCGACTAACTATGGCTACACCTTC. The entire variable domain, with the rest obtained from reference TRBV19 and TRBJ1-2, is as follows: DGGITQSPKYLFRKEGQNVTLSCEQNLNHDAMYWYRQDPGQGLRLIYYSQIVNDFQKGDIAEGYSVSREKKESFPLTVTSAQKNPTAFYLCASSIGQTGPTNYGYTFGSGTRLTVV.

The chain couples TRBV18 to TRBJ2-3; 8 nucleotides match TRBD2. Germline CDR1 KGHSH, CDR2 LQKENI. This CDR3 is built from 12 residues. The CDR3 spells CAPGGLTDTQYF. DNA of the CDR3: TGTGCTCCGGGGGGGCTCACAGATACGCAGTATTTT. The full variable domain, completed using reference TRBV18 and TRBJ2-3, is NAGVMQNPRHLVRRRGQEARLRCSPMKGHSHVYWYRQLPEEGLKFMVYLQKENIIDESGMPKERFSAEFPKEGPSILRIQQVVRGDSAAYFCAPGGLTDTQYFGPGTRLTVL.

The chain combines TRBV7-9 with TRBJ2-3, with D uncertain. This CDR3 has 14 residues. The ends were cut back, 1 base at V and 1 base at J, with 6 bases in the middle. CDR1 is SEHNR and CDR2 is FQNEAQ in the germline V gene (reference sequence). This chain's CDR3 is CASSLVAGTDTQYF. The CDR3 DNA reads TGTGCCAGCAGCTTAGTGGCAGGCACAGATACGCAGTATTTT.

The V call is TRBV19, the J call TRBJ2-7, with 7 bases aligning to TRBD2. V dropped 3 bases and J dropped 7; count of bases not matched to a gene: 9. CDR3 length: 14 amino acids. The V gene's germline CDR1 is LNHDA and CDR2 SQIVND (reference sequence). The CDR3 loop is CASSMRSGAWEQYF. CDR3 sequence (DNA): TGTGCCAGTAGTATGCGAAGCGGGGCTTGGGAGCAGTACTTC. The whole variable domain, remainder taken from reference TRBV19 and TRBJ2-7, is DGGITQSPKYLFRKEGQNVTLSCEQNLNHDAMYWYRQDPGQGLRLIYYSQIVNDFQKGDIAEGYSVSREKKESFPLTVTSAQKNPTAFYLCASSMRSGAWEQYFGPGTRLTVT.

CDR3 coding DNA: TGTGCCAGCAGTTACTACTCCCTCAGACCTAGCGGGCCAACTAGCACAGATACGCAGTATTTT. Its protein is CASSYYSLRPSGPTSTDTQYF. This chain connects TRBV6-2 or TRBV6-3 to TRBJ2-3; 8 positions match TRBD2. This CDR3 region has 21 residues. The V gene end was trimmed by 1 base and the J gene end by 0 bases; junction bases not matched to a gene: 18. Germline V gene data show CDR1 as MNHEY and CDR2 as SVGEGT.

J is TRBJ1-1 and V is TRBV30; TRBD1 aligns across 8 bases. The V and J ends lost 4 bases and 5 bases, in that order; junction bases with no gene match: 6. This CDR3 spans 13 amino acids. Germline CDR1 reads GTSNPN; CDR2 reads SVGIG (reference sequence). The CDR3 bases are TGTGCCTGGACCCAGGGGGCTTCGACTGAAGCTTTCTTT. Translating gives CAWTQGASTEAFF.

This chain uses TRBV4-3 with TRBJ1-2; D is possibly TRBD1 (5 bases). In germline, CDR1 is LGHNA, CDR2 YSLEER. V gave up 1 base and J gave up 5 bases, with 14 bases separating them. CDR3 length equals 15 residues. CDR3 DNA sequence: TGCGCCAGCAGCCAAGCTGGGGCAGCACGTTATGGCTACACCTTC. This sequence encodes CASSQAGAARYGYTF.

The rearrangement links TRBV18 to TRBJ2-3, with D perhaps matching TRBD2 (5 bases). The CDR3 has 16 residues. The V and J ends lost 0 bases and 2 bases respectively, with 12 bases between them. Germline CDR1 KGHSH, CDR2 LQKENI. The CDR3 bases are TGTGCCAGCTCACCACCGGGCGGGCGAGCCACAGATACGCAGTATTTT. Protein sequence: CASSPPGGRATDTQYF. The variable domain in full, completed from reference TRBV18 and TRBJ2-3, reads NAGVMQNPRHLVRRRGQEARLRCSPMKGHSHVYWYRQLPEEGLKFMVYLQKENIIDESGMPKERFSAEFPKEGPSILRIQQVVRGDSAAYFCASSPPGGRATDTQYFGPGTRLTVL.

This clone was counted between two and nine times. The chain couples TRBV12-3 or TRBV12-4 to TRBJ1-2, with 7 bases fitting TRBD1. The CDR3 runs to 13 residues. Trimming took 3 bases from V and 4 from J; bases not matched to a gene: 2. The DNA for the CDR3 is TGTGCCAGCAGTTTCGACAGGGCCTATGGCTACACCTTC. Amino acid sequence: CASSFDRAYGYTF.

The chain joins TRBV19 to TRBJ1-1; tentatively, D is TRBD1 (5 bases). Trimming took 2 bases from V and 4 from J, leaving 11 bases between them. The CDR3 is 14 amino acids. Germline loops: CDR1 LNHDA, CDR2 SQIVND (reference sequence). CDR3 sequence reads: CASSITPGSTEAFF. Here the CDR3 DNA reads TGTGCCAGTAGTATAACGCCAGGGTCCACTGAAGCTTTCTTT.

The chain joins TRBV28 to TRBJ2-7, with D tentatively TRBD2 (6 bases). Germline V gene lookup returns CDR1 MDHEN and CDR2 SYDVKM. V lost 5 bases to trimming and J lost 5 bases, with 19 bases between them. The CDR3 totals 15 residues. The chain's CDR3 is CASSPPVGSGNEQYF. As DNA, the CDR3 is TGTGCCAGCAGTCCTCCTGTCGGGAGCGGCAACGAGCAGTACTTC.

This clone appeared a few times. The J gene is TRBJ1-2, the V gene TRBV18; D uncertain. In germline, CDR1 is KGHSH, CDR2 LQKENI. The CDR3 covers 11 residues. Trimming took off 6 bases at V and 4 bases at J, with 6 bases between the two ends. The CDR3, as DNA: TGTGCCAGCTCGAACAGCTATGGCTACACCTTC. Translation gives CASSNSYGYTF.

This clone was seen a single time. The chain combines TRBV28 with TRBJ2-1; TRBD1 aligns across 7 bases. This CDR3 is 15 amino acids long. V gave up 3 bases and J gave up 4 bases; unmatched junction bases: 6. Germline CDR1 reads MDHEN; CDR2 reads SYDVKM. The chain's CDR3 is CASSFPGTAYNEQFF. The CDR3 region has the DNA TGTGCCAGCAGTTTCCCCGGGACAGCTTACAATGAGCAGTTCTTC.

This chain uses TRBV4-3 with TRBJ1-2; D is undetermined. V was trimmed by 1 base and J by 0 bases, leaving 9 bases between them. From germline, CDR1 is LGHNA and CDR2 YSLEER. This CDR3 has 15 residues. CDR3 amino acids: CASSQAHLSNYGYTF. For the CDR3, the DNA is TGCGCCAGCAGCCAAGCACATTTATCTAACTATGGCTACACCTTC.

This chain joins TRBV3-1 (or the pseudogene TRBV3-2) and TRBJ2-1; D uncertain. This CDR3 has 17 amino acids. Germline V gene sequence: CDR1 LGHDT, CDR2 YNNKEL (reference sequence). Trimming took 5 bases from V and 5 from J, leaving 22 bases between them. CDR3 DNA: TGTGCCAGCAGCGCGGCAGTTCCCTTCCATTCCGACAATGAGCAGTTCTTC. It translates to CASSAAVPFHSDNEQFF.

The CDR3 DNA reads as TGCGCCAGCAGCTTACTAGCGGGACCCCTAGCCAATGAGCAGTTCTTC. This translates into CASSLLAGPLANEQFF. The chain has TRBV5-1 and TRBJ2-1; 10 bases line up with TRBD2. There are 16 residues in the CDR3. Germline V lookup: CDR1 SGHRS, CDR2 YFSETQ. The V gene end was trimmed by 2 bases and the J gene end by 6 bases; junction bases not matched to a gene: 8.

This clone is a singleton in its sample. V gene TRBV5-6 combines with J gene TRBJ2-7, with unresolved D. CDR1 is SGHDT and CDR2 is YYEEEE in the germline V gene. V was cut by 0 bases and J by 1 base, with 5 bases left in between. This CDR3 spans 13 amino acids. The CDR3 DNA follows: TGTGCCAGCAGCTTGGGACAATCCTACGAGCAGTACTTC. Translating it yields CASSLGQSYEQYF. Full variable domain (outside the CDR3, taken from reference TRBV5-6 and TRBJ2-7): DAGVTQSPTHLIKTRGQQVTLRCSPKSGHDTVSWYQQALGQGPQFIFQYYEEEERQRGNFPDRFSGHQFPNYSSELNVNALLLGDSALYLCASSLGQSYEQYFGPGTRLTVT.

This chain joins TRBV7-2 and TRBJ2-7; 7 nucleotides agree with TRBD1. CDR3 length equals 15 residues. With V trimmed by 4 bases and J by 4 bases, 10 bases remained unmatched. The germline gives CDR1 SGHTA, CDR2 FQGNSA. CDR3 sequence: CASSSAPGQLYEQYF. In DNA form, the CDR3 reads TGTGCCAGCAGCTCCGCCCCGGGACAGTTATACGAGCAGTACTTC.

The J gene is TRBJ2-1, the V gene TRBV28; the match to TRBD2 covers 13 bases. Germline V gene sequence: CDR1 MDHEN, CDR2 SYDVKM. The CDR3 covers 17 residues. The junction had 5 bases not matched to a gene; V was cut back by 6 bases and J by 0 bases. CDR3 in DNA: TGTGCCAGCAGACTAGCGGGAGGGCTATCCTCCTACAATGAGCAGTTCTTC. This gives the protein CASRLAGGLSSYNEQFF.

This rearrangement joins TRBV25-1 to TRBJ2-2, with no clear D. Germline CDR1 MGHDK, CDR2 SYGVNS. V dropped 1 base and J dropped 3 bases, with 9 bases sitting between them. There are 15 residues in the CDR3. The CDR3 loop reads CASSESTPYTGELFF. The CDR3 coding sequence is TGTGCCAGCAGTGAATCGACTCCTTACACCGGGGAGCTGTTTTTT.

This rearrangement joins TRBV3-1 (or the pseudogene TRBV3-2) to TRBJ2-7, with 8 bases that match TRBD1. In germline, CDR1 is LGHDT, CDR2 YNNKEL (reference sequence). The CDR3 spans 14 residues. V lost 6 bases and J lost 0; bases outside the gene matches: 4. CDR3 in amino acids: CASSGDRSSYEQYF. The CDR3 DNA follows: TGTGCCAGCAGTGGGGACAGGAGCTCCTACGAGCAGTACTTC.

The V and J genes are TRBV4-2 and TRBJ2-1; 11 bases match TRBD2. The germline CDR1 and CDR2 sequences are LGHNA and YNFKEQ. The junction had 8 bases not matched to a gene; V was cut back by 1 base and J by 9 bases. This CDR3 has 16 residues. CDR3 nucleotide sequence: TGTGCCAGCAGCCAAGTTTTTACTAGCGGGAGTATTGAGCAGTTCTTC. Translating gives CASSQVFTSGSIEQFF.

This clone was found a few times. The rearrangement links TRBV5-6 to TRBJ2-7; no clear D gene. Germline-derived CDR1 and CDR2 are SGHDT and YYEEEE. V was shortened by 4 bases and J by 0 bases, with 11 bases between the two germline ends. The CDR3 has 14 amino acids. The CDR3 region has the DNA TGTGCCAGCAGCCGACTTCGGAACTCCTACGAGCAGTACTTC. Protein: CASSRLRNSYEQYF.

In DNA, the CDR3 is TGTGCCAGCAGGCCCCGGATTAGCGGGAGATTTGAGCAGTTCTTC. It codes for CASRPRISGRFEQFF. This chain uses TRBV28 with TRBJ2-1, with 9 bases lining up with TRBD2. The CDR3 covers 15 residues. Germline-derived CDR1 and CDR2 are MDHEN and SYDVKM. J gave up 9 bases and V 6 bases, and 12 bases lay outside the gene matches.

The table lists this clone with a count of one. The rearrangement uses TRBV6-2 or TRBV6-3 and TRBJ2-2; no clear D. The CDR3 is 15 amino acids. The germline V gene has CDR1 MNHEY and CDR2 SVGEGT. V lost 2 bases and J lost 0, with 7 bases in between. CDR3 region: CASSYPNSNTGELFF. CDR3 sequence (DNA): TGTGCCAGCAGTTACCCAAATTCGAACACCGGGGAGCTGTTTTTT.

The CDR3: CASNLGTPNYGYTF. CDR3 in DNA: TGCGCCAGCAACCTCGGGACACCCAACTATGGCTACACCTTC. J is TRBJ1-2 and V is TRBV5-1; weak D call: TRBD1 (6 bases). The CDR3 length is 14 residues. Deletions cut 6 bases from V and 2 bases from J, with 14 bases between. CDR1 and CDR2 from the germline V gene are SGHRS and YFSETQ.